These 12 T cell receptor beta chains were all obtained from the same sample, sequenced in a study of cytomegalovirus exposure and HLA in healthy donors. PCR involved 60 Vbeta and 13 Jbeta primers. The protocol was immunoSEQ multiplex PCR, while the TCRdb copy is restricted to in-frame clones and leaves out a portion. The sample includes about 150,000 clones, 75% to 85% of them seen just once. Sequenced input: PBMCs. The source is a human donor in good health.

The CDR3 spells CASSIRSGGTEAFF. CDR3 in DNA: TGTGCCAGTAGTATACGTTCAGGGGGCACTGAAGCTTTCTTT. V and J are TRBV19 and TRBJ1-1; the match to TRBD1 covers 7 bases. CDR1 is LNHDA, CDR2 SQIVND, per germline (reference sequence). This CDR3 comprises 14 residues. Trimming cost V 2 bases and J 4 bases; bases outside gene matches: 4.

The V call is TRBV4-3, the J call TRBJ2-1, with 8 bases matching TRBD2. Germline loops: CDR1 LGHNA, CDR2 YSLEER. CDR3 length: 14 residues. Trimming removed 5 bases from V and 9 bases from J; junction bases left unmatched: 9. This CDR3 is CASSGTRVGSEQFF. The CDR3 nucleotides read TGCGCCAGCAGCGGGACTAGGGTGGGCAGTGAGCAGTTCTTC.

V usage is TRBV6-6 and J usage is TRBJ1-4; 8 bases match TRBD1. With 0 bases clipped from V and 0 bases from J, the junction kept 0 bases outside the gene matches. CDR1 is MNHNY and CDR2 is SVGAGI in the germline V gene (reference sequence). The CDR3 has 16 residues. CDR3 bases: TGTGCCAGCAGTTACTCGGGACAGGCAACTAATGAAAAACTGTTTTTT. This gives the protein CASSYSGQATNEKLFF.

CDR3 sequence: CAWSVIAGGPNEQFF. As DNA, the CDR3 is TGTGCCTGGAGTGTAATAGCGGGGGGACCTAATGAGCAGTTCTTC. The V call is TRBV30, the J call TRBJ2-1; 10 bases agree with TRBD2. The CDR3 consists of 15 residues. J was trimmed by 7 bases and V by 0 bases; bases with no gene match: 6. From germline, CDR1 is GTSNPN and CDR2 SVGIG (reference sequence).

In regard to this clone: A junction end diverges from the germline sequence, so it may reflect a read error. This rearrangement joins TRBV19 to TRBJ1-2; 7 bases agree with TRBD1. Germline loops: CDR1 LNHDA, CDR2 SQIVND (reference sequence). This CDR3 has 13 residues. The CDR3 DNA reads as TGTGCCAGTAGTCGCCTGGGACAGACGTTTATCCCCTTC. Residues: CASSRLGQTFIPF.

The chain is built from TRBV7-8 and TRBJ2-5; tentatively, D is TRBD2 (6 bases). CDR1 is SGHVS and CDR2 is FQNEAQ in the germline V gene. V was clipped by 1 base and J by 5 bases, with 11 bases between them. The CDR3 contains 14 residues. This CDR3 is CASSLVLARETQYF. CDR3 bases: TGTGCCAGCAGCTTAGTACTAGCTAGGGAGACCCAGTACTTC. Drawing the rest from reference TRBV7-8 and TRBJ2-5, the complete variable domain is GAGVSQSPRYKVAKRGQDVALRCDPISGHVSLFWYQQALGQGPEFLTYFQNEAQLDKSGLPSDRFFAERPEGSVSTLKIQRTQQEDSAVYLCASSLVLARETQYFGPGTRLLVL.

The chain carries TRBV7-9 and TRBJ2-7, with 7 bases lining up with TRBD2. The V gene end was trimmed by 1 base and the J gene end by 3 bases; junction bases not matched to a gene: 12. The length of the CDR3 is 17 residues. CDR1 SEHNR and CDR2 FQNEAQ come from the germline V gene (reference sequence). Here the CDR3 reads CASSLVAGPGLIYEQYF. The CDR3 bases are TGTGCCAGCAGCTTAGTAGCGGGTCCGGGACTCATCTACGAGCAGTACTTC.

The gene calls are TRBV6-5 and TRBJ1-1, with a possible D match to TRBD1 (6 bases). Deletions cut 1 base from V and 1 base from J, with 7 bases between. There are 14 residues in the CDR3. Germline lookup yields CDR1 MNHEY and CDR2 SVGAGI. The chain's CDR3 is CASSYLGQNTEAFF. The CDR3 DNA reads as TGTGCCAGCAGTTACTTGGGACAGAACACTGAAGCTTTCTTT.

The chain couples TRBV7-8 to TRBJ2-2, with TRBD2 matching 7 bases. V trimming: 5 bases; J trimming: 5 bases; junction bases outside the gene matches: 8. Per the germline V gene, CDR1 is SGHVS and CDR2 is FQNEAQ. The CDR3 consists of 15 residues. The CDR3 DNA sequence: TGTGCCAGCAGCACCCCTAGCGGAGCTACCGGGGAGCTGTTTTTT. Residues: CASSTPSGATGELFF.

V and J are TRBV6-1 and TRBJ2-7; D is unclear. Germline CDR1 reads MNHNS; CDR2 reads SASEGT. CDR3 length: 11 amino acids. V was cut by 5 bases and J by 3 bases, with 5 bases left in between. CDR3 in DNA: TGTGCCAGCAGTACAAGCTACGAGCAGTACTTC. Its protein is CASSTSYEQYF.

This chain joins TRBV28 and TRBJ1-2; 7 bases are a match to TRBD1. Germline CDR1 is MDHEN and CDR2 is SYDVKM. Losses at the gene ends were 8 bases for V and 5 bases for J; bases not matched to a gene: 2. The CDR3 extends over 11 amino acids. This CDR3 reads CASRQGYGYTF. The CDR3 DNA sequence: TGTGCCAGCCGACAGGGATATGGCTACACCTTC.

The chain couples TRBV28 to TRBJ2-7; D ambiguous. Germline V gene lookup returns CDR1 MDHEN and CDR2 SYDVKM. Deletions cut 6 bases from V and 3 bases from J, with 6 bases between. CDR3 size: 11 residues. The CDR3 region is CASSPHYEQYF. CDR3 nucleotides: TGTGCCAGCAGCCCCCACTACGAGCAGTACTTC. The whole variable domain, filled in from reference TRBV28 and TRBJ2-7, reads DVKVTQSSRYLVKRTGEKVFLECVQDMDHENMFWYRQDPGLGLRLIYFSYDVKMKEKGDIPEGYSVSREKKERFSLILESASTNQTSMYLCASSPHYEQYFGPGTRLTVT.